The 25 T cell receptor beta chains given below trace back to one sample, sequenced in a study of cytotoxic CD8 clonotypes in ibrutinib-treated CLL. Sequencing used immunoSEQ multiplex PCR; TCRdb keeps in-frame clones, though not all of them. The data contain about 200,000 clones, roughly three quarters of them singletons. The source was PBMCs, collected after 12 months of ibrutinib treatment. Receptors were obtained from a human donor with chronic lymphocytic leukemia.

The V call is TRBV6-5, the J call TRBJ2-7; 8 bases match TRBD1. Germline CDR1 reads MNHEY; CDR2 reads SVGAGI. The CDR3 runs 15 residues. V gave up 0 bases and J gave up 5 bases; unmatched junction bases: 6. CDR3 residues: CASSYSRTGRNEQYF. The CDR3 region has the DNA TGTGCCAGCAGTTACTCGAGGACAGGGCGGAACGAGCAGTACTTC.

The chain uses TRBV13 and TRBJ2-1, with TRBD2 matching 9 bases. The CDR3 is 18 amino acids. CDR1 PRHDT and CDR2 FYEKMQ come from the germline V gene (reference sequence). Losses at the gene ends were 0 bases for V and 1 base for J; bases not matched to a gene: 7. The DNA of the CDR3 is TGTGCCAGCAGCTTAGGGGGTAGCGGGAGTTCGTCCTACAATGAGCAGTTCTTC. As protein: CASSLGGSGSSSYNEQFF. Based on the CDR3 plus reference TRBV13 and TRBJ2-1, the full variable domain is AAGVIQSPRHLIKEKRETATLKCYPIPRHDTVYWYQQGPGQDPQFLISFYEKMQSDKGSIPDRFSAQQFSDYHSELNMSSLELGDSALYFCASSLGGSGSSSYNEQFFGPGTRLTVL.

The gene calls are TRBV5-1 and TRBJ2-7; 9 bases agree with TRBD1. The junction had 8 bases not matched to a gene; V was cut back by 4 bases and J by 3 bases. The CDR3 is made up of 15 amino acids. From germline, CDR1 is SGHRS and CDR2 YFSETQ. Here the CDR3 DNA reads TGCGCCAGCAGCCCGGCCGGGACAGGGCACTACGAGCAGTACTTC. This gives the protein CASSPAGTGHYEQYF.

The CDR3 coding sequence is TGTGCCTGGGGGACTAGCGGGATCCTTAGCACAGATACGCAGTATTTT. The encoded protein is CAWGTSGILSTDTQYF. The V gene is TRBV30, the J gene TRBJ2-3; 13 bases agree with TRBD2. This CDR3 is 16 amino acids long. Germline V gene lookup returns CDR1 GTSNPN and CDR2 SVGIG (reference sequence). Trimming cost V 5 bases and J 0 bases; bases outside gene matches: 5.

This clone was detected many times. The V gene is TRBV7-3, the J gene TRBJ1-1; the D gene is possibly TRBD1 (6 bases). Trimming removed 6 bases at V and 0 bases at J, with 14 bases between. In germline, CDR1 is SGHTA, CDR2 FQGTGA. CDR3 length: 15 residues. The CDR3 bases are TGTGCCAGCAGTACCCGACAGGCCATGAACACTGAAGCTTTCTTT. Translated: CASSTRQAMNTEAFF. Variable domain in full (rest from reference TRBV7-3 and TRBJ1-1): GAGVSQTPSNKVTEKGKYVELRCDPISGHTALYWYRQSLGQGPEFLIYFQGTGAADDSGLPNDRFFAVRPEGSVSTLKIQRTERGDSAVYLCASSTRQAMNTEAFFGQGTRLTVV.

The chain couples TRBV2 to TRBJ1-1; D remains unclear. This CDR3 region has 15 residues. V lost 2 bases to trimming and J lost 0 bases, with 10 bases between them. CDR1 SNHLY and CDR2 FYNNEI come from the germline V gene. DNA of the CDR3: TGTGCCAGCAGTGAAATTTTATTGTTGAACACTGAAGCTTTCTTT. Residues: CASSEILLLNTEAFF.

J is TRBJ1-2 and V is TRBV27; D gene ambiguous. Germline V CDR1 and CDR2: MNHEY, SMNVEV (reference sequence). The V gene lost 6 bases and the J gene lost 8 bases, with 13 bases spanning the gap. There are 12 residues in the CDR3. CDR3 sequence: CASSSGGEGYTF. The CDR3 DNA reads TGTGCCAGCAGCTCAGGCGGGGAGGGCTACACCTTC.

The chain carries TRBV29-1 and TRBJ1-2, with D possibly being TRBD1 (6 bases). Germline CDR1 SQVTM, CDR2 ANQGSEA. V was trimmed by 0 bases and J by 0 bases, leaving 14 bases between them. The CDR3 runs to 16 residues. The CDR3 bases are TGCAGCGTTGAAGATGGGAGACAGGCGACTAACTATGGCTACACCTTC. Translated, it gives CSVEDGRQATNYGYTF.

The gene calls are TRBV15 and TRBJ2-5, with 8 nucleotides matching TRBD2. Germline CDR1 LNHNV, CDR2 YYDKDF (reference sequence). The CDR3 runs 14 residues. Trimming at V came to 2 bases and at J to 7 bases, leaving 6 bases not matched to a gene. The CDR3 is CATSRSGGRGTQYF. CDR3 in DNA: TGTGCCACCAGCAGAAGCGGGGGACGAGGGACCCAGTACTTC.

The chain joins TRBV19 to TRBJ2-7, with 7 bases matching TRBD2. This CDR3 is built from 14 residues. Trimming removed 6 bases from V and 0 bases from J; junction bases left unmatched: 5. Germline assignment: CDR1 LNHDA and CDR2 SQIVND (reference sequence). Here the CDR3 DNA reads TGTGCCAGTAGACCCAGCGGGAACTCCTACGAGCAGTACTTC. Amino acid sequence: CASRPSGNSYEQYF.

The rearrangement links TRBV30 to TRBJ1-1; D may be TRBD1 (6 bases). This CDR3 is built from 11 residues. The germline V gene encodes CDR1 GTSNPN and CDR2 SVGIG (reference sequence). V lost 8 bases and J lost 10, with 17 bases in between. The CDR3 DNA reads TGTGCCGGCTACAGGGAGAGGACAGCTTTCTTT. Its translation is CAGYRERTAFF.

This clone was observed a handful of times. V usage is TRBV9 and J usage is TRBJ2-2, with D tentatively TRBD2 (7 bases). This CDR3 contains 13 residues. V lost 10 bases and J 4 bases, leaving 14 bases between the germline ends. CDR1 and CDR2 (germline): SGDLS, YYNGEE. The CDR3 is CASGGQPTGELFF. CDR3 nucleotides: TGTGCCTCCGGGGGGCAGCCCACCGGGGAGCTGTTTTTT. Together with reference TRBV9 and TRBJ2-2, the CDR3 gives the full variable domain: DSGVTQTPKHLITATGQRVTLRCSPRSGDLSVYWYQQSLDQGLQFLIQYYNGEERAKGNILERFSAQQFPDLHSELNLSSLELGDSALYFCASGGQPTGELFFGEGSRLTVL.

The chain carries TRBV10-3 and TRBJ2-7; 10 nucleotides match TRBD2. Germline assignment: CDR1 ENHRY and CDR2 SYGVKD. This CDR3 spans 15 amino acids. Trimming cost V 8 bases and J 0 bases; bases outside gene matches: 7. Here the CDR3 DNA reads TGTGCCATCGGTCGGACTAGCGGAAGCTCCTACGAGCAGTACTTC. Protein: CAIGRTSGSSYEQYF.

This clone was found once. The rearrangement uses TRBV4-3 and TRBJ1-4; no clear D. The V gene lost 1 base and the J gene lost 11 bases, with 17 bases spanning the gap. From germline, CDR1 is LGHNA and CDR2 YSLEER. CDR3 length: 15 amino acids. CDR3 sequence: CASSQGSVPADKLFF. The CDR3 DNA sequence: TGCGCCAGCAGCCAAGGCTCGGTACCGGCTGACAAACTGTTTTTT.

This sequence joins TRBV6-5 and TRBJ2-7, with D maybe TRBD2 (6 bases). Deletions cut 2 bases from V and 3 bases from J, with 11 bases between. The germline gives CDR1 MNHEY, CDR2 SVGAGI. The CDR3 extends over 14 amino acids. DNA of the CDR3: TGTGCCAGCAGTTACGGGGGGTTCTACTACGAGCAGTACTTC. Its translation: CASSYGGFYYEQYF.

This clone was seen more than once but under ten times. V gene TRBV4-2 combines with J gene TRBJ1-1; no reliable D call. Per the germline V gene, CDR1 is LGHNA and CDR2 is YNFKEQ. The CDR3 has 12 residues. Trimming shortened V by 2 bases and J by 7 bases, and 8 bases separated the two germline ends. In DNA form, the CDR3 reads TGTGCCAGCAGCCAATCCGTAGGTGAAGCTTTCTTT. Its protein product is CASSQSVGEAFF.

In nucleotides, the CDR3 is TGCGCCAGCAGCTTGTCCCAGGGGAACACCGGGGAGCTGTTTTTT. It codes for CASSLSQGNTGELFF. The V call is TRBV5-1, the J call TRBJ2-2; TRBD1 is a possible D gene (5 bases). V was clipped by 1 base and J by 1 base, with 8 bases between them. The germline CDR1 and CDR2 sequences are SGHRS and YFSETQ. This CDR3 comprises 15 residues.

This chain links TRBV11-3 with TRBJ2-3; 14 nucleotides align to TRBD2. This CDR3 region has 20 residues. Unmatched junction bases numbered 12, after V lost 1 base and J lost 3 bases. The V gene's germline CDR1 is SGHNT and CDR2 YENEEA. The CDR3 nucleotides read TGTGCCAGCAGCTTAGGAAAGGGACTAGCGGGAGTCTGGAGGACAGATACGCAGTATTTT. This encodes CASSLGKGLAGVWRTDTQYF.

The rearrangement joins TRBV7-9 to TRBJ2-3; perhaps D is TRBD1 or TRBD2 (6 bases each). CDR1 and CDR2 (germline): SEHNR, FQNEAQ (reference sequence). The length of the CDR3 is 14 residues. The V end was cut by 4 bases, the J end by 8 bases, with 16 bases between. This CDR3 reads CASSSPGATGTQYF. The CDR3 nucleotides read TGTGCCAGCAGCTCCCCGGGGGCCACGGGTACGCAGTATTTT.

The rearrangement uses TRBV30 and TRBJ1-4, with D unresolved. The V end lost 7 bases, the J end lost 8 bases, and 11 bases lay between the germline ends. Germline V gives CDR1 GTSNPN, CDR2 SVGIG (reference sequence). The CDR3 consists of 11 residues. The CDR3 nucleotides are TGTGCCTTCCGAGGAGCCGAAAAACTGTTTTTT. As protein: CAFRGAEKLFF.

The rearrangement uses TRBV11-2 and TRBJ2-7, with D unresolved. CDR1 SGHAT and CDR2 FQNNGV come from the germline V gene. The ends were cut back, 5 bases at V and 6 bases at J, with 14 bases in the middle. The CDR3 has 13 residues. The DNA for the CDR3 is TGTGCCAGCAGCCCTAGACTGATTTTCGAGCAGTACTTC. It is translated as CASSPRLIFEQYF.

This clone was observed a few times. The chain recombines TRBV5-6 with TRBJ2-3; D gene unclear. CDR1 is SGHDT, CDR2 YYEEEE, per germline. Between the trimmed V and J ends, which lost 3 bases and 0 bases, there was a span of 8 bases. The CDR3 length is 14 residues. CDR3 DNA: TGTGCCAGCAGCTCGCTGGGTAGCACAGATACGCAGTATTTT. It yields the protein CASSSLGSTDTQYF. The variable domain in full, with the rest retrieved from reference TRBV5-6 and TRBJ2-3, is DAGVTQSPTHLIKTRGQQVTLRCSPKSGHDTVSWYQQALGQGPQFIFQYYEEEERQRGNFPDRFSGHQFPNYSSELNVNALLLGDSALYLCASSSLGSTDTQYFGPGTRLTVL.

This chain joins TRBV5-1 and TRBJ2-5; D possibly corresponds to TRBD1 (6 bases). The DNA end is a closer match to TRBJ2-7, so the J assignment may be wrong. The CDR3 is made up of 17 amino acids. Germline values: CDR1 SGHRS, CDR2 YFSETQ. The CDR3 DNA sequence: TGCGCCAGCAGCTTGGATGGGGGCTCGGCAGTTGTAGGCGAGCAGTACTTC. As protein: CASSLDGGSAVVGEQYF.

The chain has TRBV7-3 and TRBJ2-1; TRBD2 might be the D (5 bases). The CDR3 runs 12 residues. The ends were cut back, 5 bases at V and 9 bases at J, with 11 bases in the middle. Germline values: CDR1 SGHTA, CDR2 FQGTGA. The CDR3, as DNA: TGTGCCAGCAGCCTTACTAGAGGTGAGCAGTTCTTC. Translating it yields CASSLTRGEQFF.

This clone came up once. This chain uses TRBV20-1 with TRBJ2-5; D unclear. The CDR3 runs 11 residues. CDR1 DFQATT and CDR2 SNEGSKA come from the germline V gene (reference sequence). Trimming cost V 3 bases and J 9 bases, with 11 bases left between them. CDR3 sequence (DNA): TGCAGTGCTAGTCATTTTGGGGCCCAGTACTTC. Protein sequence: CSASHFGAQYF.